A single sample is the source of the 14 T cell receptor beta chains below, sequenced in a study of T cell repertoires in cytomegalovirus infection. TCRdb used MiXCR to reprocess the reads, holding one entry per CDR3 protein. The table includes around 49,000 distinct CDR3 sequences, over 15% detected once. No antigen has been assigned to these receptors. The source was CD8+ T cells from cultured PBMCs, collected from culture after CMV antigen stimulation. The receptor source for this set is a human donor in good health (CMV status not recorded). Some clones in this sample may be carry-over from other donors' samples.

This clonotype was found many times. This CDR3 reads CASSPRTAKNIQYF. The CDR3 DNA follows: TGTGCCAGCAGCCCCAGGACAGCCAAAAACATTCAGTACTTC. The chain recombines TRBV7-8 with TRBJ2-4; D remains ambiguous. This CDR3 comprises 14 residues. V lost 5 bases and J lost 0, with 8 bases in between. Germline CDR1 and CDR2: SGHVS and FQNEAQ.

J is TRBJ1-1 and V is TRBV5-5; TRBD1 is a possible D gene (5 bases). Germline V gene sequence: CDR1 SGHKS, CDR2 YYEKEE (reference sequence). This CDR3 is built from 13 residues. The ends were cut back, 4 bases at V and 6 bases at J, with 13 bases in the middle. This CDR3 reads CASSPEPRAEAFF. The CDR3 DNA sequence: TGTGCCAGCAGCCCCGAACCCAGGGCTGAAGCTTTCTTT.

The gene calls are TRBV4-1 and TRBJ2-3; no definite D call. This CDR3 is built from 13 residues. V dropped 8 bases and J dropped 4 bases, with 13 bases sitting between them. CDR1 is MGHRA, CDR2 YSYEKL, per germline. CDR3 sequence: CASGPGGPDTQYF. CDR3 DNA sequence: TGCGCCAGCGGACCGGGTGGTCCAGATACGCAGTATTTT.

The CDR3 region is CASSSTTGFIGQPQHF. CDR3 in DNA: TGTGCCAGCAGCTCCACGACAGGGTTTATCGGTCAGCCCCAGCATTTT. The chain employs TRBV7-9 and TRBJ1-5, with 7 bases fitting TRBD1. Germline values: CDR1 SEHNR, CDR2 FQNEAQ (reference sequence). Unmatched junction bases numbered 12, after V lost 4 bases and J lost 6 bases. This CDR3 has 16 residues. Looking up the rest from reference TRBV7-9 and TRBJ1-5 gives the full variable domain: DTGVSQNPRHKITKRGQNVTFRCDPISEHNRLYWYRQTLGQGPEFLTYFQNEAQLEKSRLLSDRFSAERPKGSFSTLEIQRTEQGDSAMYLCASSSTTGFIGQPQHFGDGTRLSIL.

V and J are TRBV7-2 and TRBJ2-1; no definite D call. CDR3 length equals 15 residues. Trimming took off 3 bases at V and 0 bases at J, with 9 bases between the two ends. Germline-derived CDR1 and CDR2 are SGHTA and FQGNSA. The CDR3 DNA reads TGTGCCAGCAGCTTCCAGAAGAGCTCCTACAATGAGCAGTTCTTC. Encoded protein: CASSFQKSSYNEQFF. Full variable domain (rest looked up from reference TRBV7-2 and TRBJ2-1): GAGVSQSPSNKVTEKGKDVELRCDPISGHTALYWYRQSLGQGLEFLIYFQGNSAPDKSGLPSDRFSAERTGGSVSTLTIQRTQQEDSAVYLCASSFQKSSYNEQFFGPGTRLTVL.

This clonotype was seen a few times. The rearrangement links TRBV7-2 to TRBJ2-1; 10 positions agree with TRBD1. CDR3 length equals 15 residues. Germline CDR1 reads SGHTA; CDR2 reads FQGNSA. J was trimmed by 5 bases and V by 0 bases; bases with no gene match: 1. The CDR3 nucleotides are TGTGCCAGCAGCTTAGCGACAGGGGGCAACAATGAGCAGTTCTTC. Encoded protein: CASSLATGGNNEQFF.

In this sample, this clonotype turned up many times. DNA of the CDR3: TGTGCCAGCAGCTTAATGGGCGTGCGGTCTGGCTCGGATACGCAGTATTTT. Its translation is CASSLMGVRSGSDTQYF. The chain couples TRBV7-2 to TRBJ2-3; D unclear. V dropped 2 bases and J dropped 6 bases, with 21 bases sitting between them. From germline, CDR1 is SGHTA and CDR2 FQGNSA. The CDR3 consists of 17 residues.

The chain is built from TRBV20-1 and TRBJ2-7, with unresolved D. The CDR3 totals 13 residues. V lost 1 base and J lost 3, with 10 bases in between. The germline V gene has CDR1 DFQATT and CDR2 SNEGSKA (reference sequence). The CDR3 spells CSARGELDYEQYF. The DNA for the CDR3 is TGCAGTGCTAGAGGTGAGCTGGACTACGAGCAGTACTTC.

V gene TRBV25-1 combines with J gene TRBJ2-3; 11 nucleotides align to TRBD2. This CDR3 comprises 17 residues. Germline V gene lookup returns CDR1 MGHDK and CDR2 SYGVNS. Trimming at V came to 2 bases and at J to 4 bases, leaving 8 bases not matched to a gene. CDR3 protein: CASSEPTSGVVADTQYF. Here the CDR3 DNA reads TGTGCCAGCAGTGAACCGACTAGCGGGGTCGTCGCAGATACGCAGTATTTT.

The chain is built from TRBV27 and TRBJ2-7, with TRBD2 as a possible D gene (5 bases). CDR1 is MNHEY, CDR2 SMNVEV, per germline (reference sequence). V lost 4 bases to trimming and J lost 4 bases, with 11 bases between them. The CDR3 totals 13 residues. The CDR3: CASSSGVNYEQYF. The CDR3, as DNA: TGTGCCAGCAGTTCCGGGGTTAATTACGAGCAGTACTTC.

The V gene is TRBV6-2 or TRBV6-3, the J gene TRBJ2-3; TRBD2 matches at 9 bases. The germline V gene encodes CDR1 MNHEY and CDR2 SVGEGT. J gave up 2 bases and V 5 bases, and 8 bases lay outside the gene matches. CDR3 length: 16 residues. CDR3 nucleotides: TGTGCCAGCAGTCCGCGGCTAGCGGGGATCACAGATACGCAGTATTTT. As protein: CASSPRLAGITDTQYF.

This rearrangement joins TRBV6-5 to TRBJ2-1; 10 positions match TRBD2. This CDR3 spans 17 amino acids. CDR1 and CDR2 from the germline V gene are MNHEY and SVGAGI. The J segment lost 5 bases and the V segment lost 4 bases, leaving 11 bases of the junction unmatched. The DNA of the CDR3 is TGTGCCAGCAGTTTGACCCTCTTAGCGGGGGGTAACAATGAGCAGTTCTTC. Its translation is CASSLTLLAGGNNEQFF.

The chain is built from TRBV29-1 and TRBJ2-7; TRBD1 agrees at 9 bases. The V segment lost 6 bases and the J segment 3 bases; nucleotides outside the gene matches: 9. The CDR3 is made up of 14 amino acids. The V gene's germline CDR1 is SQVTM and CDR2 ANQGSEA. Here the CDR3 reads CSVAGQGHGYEQYF. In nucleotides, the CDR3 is TGCAGCGTCGCAGGACAGGGGCACGGCTACGAGCAGTACTTC.

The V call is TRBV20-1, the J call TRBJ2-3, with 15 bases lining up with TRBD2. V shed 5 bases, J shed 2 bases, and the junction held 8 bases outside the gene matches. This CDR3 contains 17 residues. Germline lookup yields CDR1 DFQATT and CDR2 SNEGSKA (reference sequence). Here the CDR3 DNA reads TGCAGTGCTCGAAGGGGACTAGCGGGAGGCCTCACAGATACGCAGTATTTT. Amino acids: CSARRGLAGGLTDTQYF.